The TCR beta chain described here comes from a study of blood T cell repertoires in COVID-19. Across the study: Specimens from acute and convalescent COVID-19 originated in the United States, Italy and Spain. T cells, B-cell-depleted T cells, or PBMCs provided the cDNA or gDNA that served as material.

Study processing details: Estimates of nucleated cell counts were drawn from the amplification of reference gene primers. The method was immunoSEQ multiplex PCR; TCRdb's version includes in-frame clones alone and lacks a portion of them. V and J calls and clone size are given by that table; D and trimming were obtained from the DNA. The sample carries around 200,000 clones, roughly 76% recorded once. Germline CDR1 reads DFQATT; CDR2 reads SNEGSKA (reference sequence). CDR3 length equals 12 residues. Trimming left V 3 bases short and J 8 bases short, with 13 bases between. The sequence was obtained from a human donor in a cohort sampled during active COVID-19. Sequenced sample: peripheral blood. The chain couples TRBV20-1 to TRBJ1-2; D may be TRBD1 (5 bases). This chain's CDR3 is CSASSGGKGYTF. CDR3 DNA: TGCAGTGCTAGTTCGGGGGGAAAGGGCTACACCTTC.